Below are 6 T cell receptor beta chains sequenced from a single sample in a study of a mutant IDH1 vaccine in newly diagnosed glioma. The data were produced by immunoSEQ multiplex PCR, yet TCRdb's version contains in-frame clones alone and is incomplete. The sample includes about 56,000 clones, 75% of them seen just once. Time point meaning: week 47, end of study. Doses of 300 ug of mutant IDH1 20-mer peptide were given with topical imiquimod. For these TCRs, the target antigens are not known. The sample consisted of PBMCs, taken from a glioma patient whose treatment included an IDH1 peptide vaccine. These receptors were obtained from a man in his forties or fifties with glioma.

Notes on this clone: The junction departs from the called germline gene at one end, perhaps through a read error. The CDR3: CASSVRGPHHF. In DNA form, the CDR3 reads TGTGCCAGCAGTGTCAGGGGGCCCCACCACTTT. V usage is TRBV2 and J usage is TRBJ1-6, with 8 bases that match TRBD1. Germline CDR1 SNHLY, CDR2 FYNNEI. CDR3 size: 11 residues.

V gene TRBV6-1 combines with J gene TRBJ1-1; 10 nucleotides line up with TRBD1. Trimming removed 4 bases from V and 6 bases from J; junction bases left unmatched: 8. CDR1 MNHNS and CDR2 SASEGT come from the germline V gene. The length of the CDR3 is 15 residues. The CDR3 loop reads CASSGFGTGDPEAFF. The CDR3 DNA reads TGTGCCAGCAGTGGGTTCGGGACAGGGGACCCTGAAGCTTTCTTT.

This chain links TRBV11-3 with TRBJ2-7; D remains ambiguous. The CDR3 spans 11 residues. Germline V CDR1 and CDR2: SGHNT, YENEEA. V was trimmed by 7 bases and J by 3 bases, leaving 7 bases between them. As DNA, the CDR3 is TGTGCCAGCAACATTTACTACGAGCAGTACTTC. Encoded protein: CASNIYYEQYF.

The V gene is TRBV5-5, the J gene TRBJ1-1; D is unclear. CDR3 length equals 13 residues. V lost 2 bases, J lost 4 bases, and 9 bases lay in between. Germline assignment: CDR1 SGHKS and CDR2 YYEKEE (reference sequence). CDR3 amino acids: CASSFTAVTEAFF. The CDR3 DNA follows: TGTGCCAGCAGCTTTACCGCGGTCACTGAAGCTTTCTTT. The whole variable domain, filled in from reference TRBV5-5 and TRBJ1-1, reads DAGVTQSPTHLIKTRGQQVTLRCSPISGHKSVSWYQQVLGQGPQFIFQYYEKEERGRGNFPDRFSARQFPNYSSELNVNALLLGDSALYLCASSFTAVTEAFFGQGTRLTVV.

The CDR3 sequence: CASSGTTNTGELFF. The CDR3 DNA sequence: TGTGCCAGCAGCGGGACGACGAACACCGGGGAGCTGTTTTTT. This sequence joins TRBV9 and TRBJ2-2; D is undetermined. CDR1 and CDR2 (germline): SGDLS, YYNGEE. The CDR3 runs 14 residues. V was pared by 3 bases and J by 0 bases, with 6 bases between.

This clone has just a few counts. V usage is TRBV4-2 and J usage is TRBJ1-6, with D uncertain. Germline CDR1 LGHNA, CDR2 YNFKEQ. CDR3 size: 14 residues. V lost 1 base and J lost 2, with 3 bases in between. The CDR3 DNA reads TGTGCCAGCAGCCAAGGGACCTATAATTCACCCCTCCACTTT. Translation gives CASSQGTYNSPLHF.